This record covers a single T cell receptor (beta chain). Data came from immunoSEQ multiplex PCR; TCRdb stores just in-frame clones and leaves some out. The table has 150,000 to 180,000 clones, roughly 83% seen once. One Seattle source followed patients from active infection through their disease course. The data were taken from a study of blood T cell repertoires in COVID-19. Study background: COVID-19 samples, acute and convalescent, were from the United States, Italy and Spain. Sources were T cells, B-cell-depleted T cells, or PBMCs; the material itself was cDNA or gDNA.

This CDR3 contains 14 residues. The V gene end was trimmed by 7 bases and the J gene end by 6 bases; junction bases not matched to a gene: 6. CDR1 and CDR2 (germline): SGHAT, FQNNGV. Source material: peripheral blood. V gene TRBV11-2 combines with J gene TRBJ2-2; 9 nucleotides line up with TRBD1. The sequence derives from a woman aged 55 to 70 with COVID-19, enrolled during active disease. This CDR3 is CASNGQGKSGELFF. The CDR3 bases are TGTGCCAGCAACGGACAGGGGAAGTCCGGGGAGCTGTTTTTT.